This is a list of T cell receptor beta chains from one sample in a study of blood T cell repertoires in COVID-19. Repertoires were generated with immunoSEQ multiplex PCR, while TCRdb's copy carries only in-frame clones and drops some. Counted here are approximately 280,000 clones, about 89% occurring once; the ten biggest clones make up about 4.2%. Sequencing was performed on peripheral blood. These receptors were taken from a man between 40 and 49 years old with acute or convalescent COVID-19. The CDR3 runs from the conserved cysteine through the conserved F or W. D genes are given only for firm matches.

CDR3nt	CDR3aa	d_gene	v_gene	j_gene
TGTGCCAGCACCCTCCTATCAGGGTCTGGCTACGAGCAGTACTTC	CASTLLSGSGYEQYF	NA	TRBV11-2	TRBJ2-7
TGTGCCAGCAGTTTTGGACAGGGGGCGGACGAGCAGTACTTC	CASSFGQGADEQYF	TRBD1	TRBV6-6	TRBJ2-7
TGTGCCAGTAGTATCAAGACAGCAACCTACGAGCAGTACTTC	CASSIKTATYEQYF	NA	TRBV19	TRBJ2-7
TGTGCCAGCAGCCGGACAGGGAATATCTACGAGCAGTACTTC	CASSRTGNIYEQYF	TRBD1	TRBV6-5	TRBJ2-7
TGTGCCAGCAGCCGATCTCTAGCGGTCTCCTACGAGCAGTACTTC	CASSRSLAVSYEQYF	TRBD2	TRBV6-5	TRBJ2-7
TGTGCCAGCAGTTTATCCCCCAGCAGGGTGAACTTC	CASSLSPSRVNF	NA	TRBV12-3/TRBV12-4	TRBJ2-7
TGTGCCAGCAGAAAAGCGGGACAGGGGGAGTATGGCTACACCTTC	CASRKAGQGEYGYTF	TRBD1	TRBV6-1	TRBJ1-2
TGTGCCAGCAGCGGTTTATATGGCTACACCTTC	CASSGLYGYTF	NA	TRBV9	TRBJ1-2
TGTGCCATCAGTGAGTATCGGACAGGGTTCTTGGAGGGCAATCAGCCCCAGCATTTT	CAISEYRTGFLEGNQPQHF	TRBD1	TRBV10-3	TRBJ1-5
TGTGCCAGCAGTTCTCGGACACATGGCTACACCTTC	CASSSRTHGYTF	NA	TRBV6-5	TRBJ1-2
TGTGCCAGCAGTCCTAGCTCCTACGAGCAGTACTTC	CASSPSSYEQYF	NA	TRBV7-2	TRBJ2-7